This T cell receptor beta chain appears in the sequencing data of a study of monozygotic twins with inflammatory bowel disease. In the case of this clonotype: The target antigen is unknown.

Investigators made cDNA in eight separate reactions per sample. Each UMI, carrying a 6-nucleotide sample barcode, came from template switching. For each CDR3 protein, TCRdb gives one entry from its re-call of the 5' RACE reads, without DNA. Its listing shows just over 300,000 distinct CDR3 sequences. The study, taken as a whole, reports: Healthy twins shared more clonotypes with others than IBD patients, most markedly active ones. Whether twins were concordant or discordant made no difference to repertoire similarity, possibly from limited power.

CDR1 MDHEN and CDR2 SYDVKM come from the germline V gene. The CDR3 consists of 15 residues. This chain links TRBV28 with TRBJ2-3; no DNA is available, so the TRBD1 call from TCRdb remains unchecked. Sequencing was carried out using blood. This sequence originates from a human donor with ulcerative colitis or Crohn's disease, or a healthy co-twin of an affected twin (not recorded which). The CDR3 here is CASSKIGQGTDTQYF.